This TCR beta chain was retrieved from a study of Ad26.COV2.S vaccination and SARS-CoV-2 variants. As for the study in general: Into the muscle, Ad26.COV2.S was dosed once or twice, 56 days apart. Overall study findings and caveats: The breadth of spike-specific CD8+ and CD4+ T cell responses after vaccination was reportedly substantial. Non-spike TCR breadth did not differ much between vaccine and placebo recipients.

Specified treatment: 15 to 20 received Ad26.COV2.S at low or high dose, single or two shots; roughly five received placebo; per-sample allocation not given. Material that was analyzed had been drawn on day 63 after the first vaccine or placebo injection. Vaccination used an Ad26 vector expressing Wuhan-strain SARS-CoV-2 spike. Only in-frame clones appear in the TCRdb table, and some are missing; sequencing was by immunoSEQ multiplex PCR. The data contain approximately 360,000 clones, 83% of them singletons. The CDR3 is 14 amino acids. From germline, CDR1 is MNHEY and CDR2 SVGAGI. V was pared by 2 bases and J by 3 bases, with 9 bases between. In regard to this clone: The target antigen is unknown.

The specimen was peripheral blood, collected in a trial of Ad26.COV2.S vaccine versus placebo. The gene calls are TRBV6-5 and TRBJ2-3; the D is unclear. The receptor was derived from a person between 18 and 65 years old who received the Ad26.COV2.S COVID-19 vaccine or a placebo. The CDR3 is CASSYRAETDTQYF. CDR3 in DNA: TGTGCCAGCAGTTACAGGGCGGAGACAGATACGCAGTATTTT.